This T cell receptor beta chain was sequenced for a study of blood T cell repertoires in COVID-19. Turning to the study itself: Sites in the United States, Italy and Spain provided acute and convalescent COVID-19 samples. T cells, B-cell-depleted T cells, or PBMCs supplied cDNA or gDNA.

Under the authors' procedure: Amplification of reference gene primers provided the estimated nucleated cell counts. The repertoire was sequenced with immunoSEQ multiplex PCR; TCRdb's copy has only in-frame clones and lacks some. Clonal size and the V and J genes are those of that table, whereas D and trimming came from the DNA. This sample has around 320,000 clones; about nine tenths occur once, and the top ten carry about 2%. CDR3 size: 18 residues. CDR1 is PRHDT, CDR2 FYEKMQ, per germline (reference sequence). V dropped 1 base and J dropped 2; count of bases not matched to a gene: 10. The TCR sequence derives from a man younger than 35 with active or convalescent COVID-19. V and J are TRBV13 and TRBJ2-5; TRBD2 matches at 10 bases. Sequencing was done on a sample of peripheral blood. The CDR3 loop is CASSLAEAGGMVQETQYF. The CDR3 nucleotides are TGTGCCAGCAGCTTAGCGGAAGCGGGGGGGATGGTACAAGAGACCCAGTACTTC. Combining the CDR3 with reference TRBV13 and TRBJ2-5 gives the whole variable domain AAGVIQSPRHLIKEKRETATLKCYPIPRHDTVYWYQQGPGQDPQFLISFYEKMQSDKGSIPDRFSAQQFSDYHSELNMSSLELGDSALYFCASSLAEAGGMVQETQYFGPGTRLLVL.